This entry lists 20 T cell receptor beta chains sequenced from one sample in a study of T-cell reconstitution after alpha-beta-depleted transplantation in children. Unique molecular identifiers were used to barcode this TCRbeta library. TCRdb called the PCR reads again in MiXCR, with one record for every CDR3 protein. This sample yields about 980,000 distinct CDR3 sequences, of which around 30% are seen a single time; over 25% belongs to the top ten. The sample consisted of PBMCs, mostly from graft donor cells, taken 360 days after TCRalphabeta/CD19-depleted stem cell transplant. These TCRs come from a boy under two years old who had a stem cell transplant for SCID, so the T cells may come from the graft donor.

In this sample, this clonotype turned up once. The CDR3, as DNA: TGTGCCAGCAGCCAAGTGGGTATTGGCGGGGGACGATTTACGGCCGGGGAGCTGTTTTTT. This encodes CASSQVGIGGGRFTAGELFF. The chain carries TRBV4-2 and TRBJ2-2; 7 bases line up with TRBD2. In germline, CDR1 is LGHNA, CDR2 YNFKEQ. The CDR3 sequence is 20 residues long. Trimming at V came to 1 base and at J to 6 bases, leaving 20 bases not matched to a gene.

This chain connects TRBV7-2 to TRBJ2-5; unclear D gene. Germline V gives CDR1 SGHTA, CDR2 FQGNSA. The CDR3 spans 16 residues. V was pared by 4 bases and J by 5 bases, with 20 bases between. CDR3 in DNA: TGTGCCAGCAGCTCCATCCCAAATGGCGGTGGGGAGACCCAGTACTTC. Translated: CASSSIPNGGGETQYF.

This clonotype turned up a few times. In DNA form, the CDR3 reads TGTGCCAGCAGCGCGGGACAGGGGGGGATCCACGAGCAGTACTTC. Its translation is CASSAGQGGIHEQYF. The chain uses TRBV7-2 and TRBJ2-7, with TRBD1 identical over 11 bases. V shed 5 bases and J 5 bases; nucleotides not matched to a gene: 8. The CDR3 runs to 15 residues. Germline CDR1 SGHTA, CDR2 FQGNSA.

The V call is TRBV4-3, the J call TRBJ1-2; no clear D. This CDR3 contains 15 residues. Trimming removed 4 bases at V and 0 bases at J, with 12 bases between. The germline CDR1 and CDR2 sequences are LGHNA and YSLEER. CDR3 sequence reads: CASSPTNPPNYGYTF. The CDR3 nucleotides are TGCGCCAGCAGCCCCACCAATCCCCCTAACTATGGCTACACCTTC.

A single count supports this clonotype. V and J are TRBV27 and TRBJ2-7, with 8 bases aligning to TRBD2. CDR3 length: 14 amino acids. Germline CDR1 is MNHEY and CDR2 is SMNVEV (reference sequence). Trimming at V came to 2 bases and at J to 6 bases, leaving 6 bases not matched to a gene. The CDR3 loop reads CASSLAGGLAEQYF. The CDR3 bases are TGTGCCAGCAGTTTAGCGGGGGGCCTCGCCGAGCAGTACTTC.

This clonotype was seen ten or more times. This chain uses TRBV12-3 or TRBV12-4 with TRBJ2-2; 10 bases map to TRBD2. The length of the CDR3 is 15 residues. After removal of 6 bases from V and 3 bases from J, the junction contained 4 bases not matched to a gene. The CDR3 nucleotides are TGTGCCAGCAGCGCCGGGACTAGCGACACCGGGGAGCTGTTTTTT. It translates to CASSAGTSDTGELFF.

This clonotype was seen a few times. V usage is TRBV20-1 and J usage is TRBJ2-1; 10 bases are a match to TRBD2. V dropped 2 bases and J dropped 0; count of bases not matched to a gene: 4. CDR3 length: 16 amino acids. CDR1 and CDR2 from the germline V gene are DFQATT and SNEGSKA (reference sequence). CDR3 amino acids: CSARSSGRSSYNEQFF. Written as DNA, the CDR3 is TGCAGTGCTAGATCTAGCGGGAGAAGCTCCTACAATGAGCAGTTCTTC.

This chain links TRBV7-2 with TRBJ1-1; 7 positions match TRBD1. This CDR3 comprises 14 residues. The trim removed 5 bases at V and 5 bases at J, leaving 8 bases unmatched. Looked up from germline, CDR1 is SGHTA and CDR2 is FQGNSA. CDR3 region: CASSRPPTGTEAFF. The CDR3 DNA is TGTGCCAGCAGCCGACCTCCGACAGGGACTGAAGCTTTCTTT. The full variable domain, completed using reference TRBV7-2 and TRBJ1-1, is GAGVSQSPSNKVTEKGKDVELRCDPISGHTALYWYRQSLGQGLEFLIYFQGNSAPDKSGLPSDRFSAERTGGSVSTLTIQRTQQEDSAVYLCASSRPPTGTEAFFGQGTRLTVV.

V usage is TRBV2 and J usage is TRBJ2-1, with 8 bases lining up with TRBD1. This CDR3 has 15 amino acids. The J segment lost 0 bases and the V segment lost 8 bases, leaving 6 bases of the junction unmatched. Looked up from germline, CDR1 is SNHLY and CDR2 is FYNNEI. The CDR3 nucleotides are TGTGCCAGCCCCCGACAGGGGAGCTCCTACAATGAGCAGTTCTTC. This translates into CASPRQGSSYNEQFF.

The chain has TRBV20-1 and TRBJ2-3; perhaps TRBD2 as D (6 bases). The CDR3 loop spans 15 amino acids. The V end was cut by 5 bases, the J end by 3 bases, with 18 bases between. The germline gives CDR1 DFQATT, CDR2 SNEGSKA (reference sequence). Here the CDR3 reads CSAARDWGETDTQYF. For the CDR3, the DNA is TGCAGTGCTGCCCGGGACTGGGGGGAGACAGATACGCAGTATTTT.

This clonotype showed up just a few times. The J gene is TRBJ1-1, the V gene TRBV20-1; the D gene is possibly TRBD1 (5 bases). Germline assignment: CDR1 DFQATT and CDR2 SNEGSKA (reference sequence). This CDR3 contains 17 residues. Trimming shortened V by 2 bases and J by 3 bases, and 22 bases separated the two germline ends. In DNA, the CDR3 is TGCAGTGCTAGACCCTTCAGAGGGGAGGGGTGGGACACTGAAGCTTTCTTT. This translates into CSARPFRGEGWDTEAFF.

V usage is TRBV10-3 and J usage is TRBJ2-3, with TRBD2 identical over 10 bases. Trimming took 0 bases from V and 4 from J; bases not matched to a gene: 1. The CDR3 length is 15 residues. CDR1 is ENHRY, CDR2 SYGVKD, per germline. CDR3 amino acids: CAISESGLAPDTQYF. In nucleotides, the CDR3 is TGTGCCATCAGTGAGTCGGGACTAGCGCCAGATACGCAGTATTTT.

The rearrangement uses TRBV27 and TRBJ2-3; 7 bases match TRBD2. J lost 10 bases, V lost 3 bases, and 19 bases had no gene match. Germline values: CDR1 MNHEY, CDR2 SMNVEV (reference sequence). The CDR3 is 17 amino acids. The CDR3 region is CASSFRSASGPPSAQYF. CDR3 DNA sequence: TGTGCCAGCAGTTTTAGATCGGCTAGCGGTCCCCCCTCCGCGCAGTATTTT.

The V call is TRBV12-3 or TRBV12-4, the J call TRBJ2-1; TRBD1 agrees at 8 bases. The V and J ends lost 3 bases and 6 bases, in that order; junction bases with no gene match: 7. The CDR3 is 15 residues long. The CDR3 bases are TGTGCCAGCAGTTTTTGGGGGACAGGTACCAATGAGCAGTTCTTC. Protein: CASSFWGTGTNEQFF.

The chain links TRBV29-1 to TRBJ2-4, with D tentatively TRBD2 (5 bases). CDR3 length equals 13 residues. The V and J ends lost 0 bases and 10 bases respectively, with 13 bases between them. Per the germline V gene, CDR1 is SQVTM and CDR2 is ANQGSEA. CDR3 bases: TGCAGCGTTGAAGATCGGCTTTCGGGGATTCAGTACTTC. It encodes CSVEDRLSGIQYF.

The chain couples TRBV15 to TRBJ2-5; D is perhaps TRBD1 or TRBD2 (5 bases each). Trimming removed 0 bases at V and 1 base at J, with 12 bases between. Germline assignment: CDR1 LNHNV and CDR2 YYDKDF (reference sequence). This CDR3 contains 16 residues. CDR3 coding DNA: TGTGCCACCAGCAGAGATCTAGAGGGGATCCAAGAGACCCAGTACTTC. This translates into CATSRDLEGIQETQYF.

This clonotype appeared once. CDR3 loop: CASSPWEGPGNTIYF. CDR3 DNA sequence: TGTGCCAGCAGCCCCTGGGAGGGACCTGGAAACACCATATATTTT. The V call is TRBV27, the J call TRBJ1-3; D is perhaps TRBD1 (5 bases). The CDR3 sequence is 15 residues long. The germline V and J ends were trimmed by 6 bases and 2 bases, with 14 bases remaining between them. CDR1 is MNHEY, CDR2 SMNVEV, per germline (reference sequence).

This chain connects TRBV20-1 to TRBJ1-1; TRBD1 is a possible D gene (6 bases). CDR1 DFQATT and CDR2 SNEGSKA come from the germline V gene (reference sequence). Trimming removed 2 bases at V and 4 bases at J, with 11 bases between. CDR3 length: 13 residues. DNA of the CDR3: TGCAGTGCTAGAAAACAGGGCGGCACTGAAGCTTTCTTT. Translating it yields CSARKQGGTEAFF.

The J gene is TRBJ1-2, the V gene TRBV21-1; the table names TRBD1, a call not compared with the DNA. TRBV21-1 is marked as a pseudogene. The CDR3 consists of 18 residues. The CDR3 DNA reads TGTGCCAGCAGCAAAACAAGAAAGGGTATCAGGGTAGGGGAATACTACACCTTC. Translated, it gives CASSKTRKGIRVGEYYTF.

This chain links TRBV20-1 with TRBJ1-5; D remains unclear. The CDR3 length is 13 residues. Germline assignment: CDR1 DFQATT and CDR2 SNEGSKA (reference sequence). V was pared by 6 bases and J by 3 bases, with 12 bases between. For the CDR3, the DNA is TGCAGTGCCGCCACCCTACCCAATCAGCCCCAGCATTTT. Protein sequence: CSAATLPNQPQHF.